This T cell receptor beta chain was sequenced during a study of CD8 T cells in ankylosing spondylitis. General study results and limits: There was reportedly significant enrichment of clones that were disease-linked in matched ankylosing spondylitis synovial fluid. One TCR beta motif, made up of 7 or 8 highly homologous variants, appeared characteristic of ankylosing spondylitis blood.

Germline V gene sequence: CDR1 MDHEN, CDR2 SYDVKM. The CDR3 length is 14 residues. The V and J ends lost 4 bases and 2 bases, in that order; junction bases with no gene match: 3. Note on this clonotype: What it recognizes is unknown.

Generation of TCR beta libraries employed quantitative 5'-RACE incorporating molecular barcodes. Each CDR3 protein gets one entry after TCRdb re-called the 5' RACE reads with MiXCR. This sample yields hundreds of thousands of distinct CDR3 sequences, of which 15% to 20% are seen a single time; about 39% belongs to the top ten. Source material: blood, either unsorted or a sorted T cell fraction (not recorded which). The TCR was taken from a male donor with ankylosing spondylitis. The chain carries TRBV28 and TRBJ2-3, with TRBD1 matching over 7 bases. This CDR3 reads CASSSTGTTDTQYF. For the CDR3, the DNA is TGTGCCAGCAGTTCGACAGGGACCACAGATACGCAGTATTTT.